These T cell receptor beta chains were read from a single sample in a study of cytomegalovirus exposure and HLA in healthy donors. This table comes from immunoSEQ multiplex PCR, and its TCRdb copy is limited to in-frame clones, with some not included. The data contain about 120,000 clones, around 80% of them seen just once; the ten biggest clones take up 0.95% to 1.5%. What was sequenced was PBMCs. The receptors come from a female donor in good health and CMV-seronegative. Both conserved end residues are part of each CDR3. Fields, in order: D gene, clone size, J gene, V gene, CDR3 DNA, CDR3 protein. The D gene is left open where the match is weak. Part of the rows lack a size; the others show once, few, many or a class for expanded clones.

>-|few|TRBJ2-3|TRBV27
TGTGCCAGCAGCCAGGCATTTTCGGGGTATAGCACAGATACGCAGTATTTT
CASSQAFSGYSTDTQYF
>-|-|TRBJ1-2|TRBV28
TGTGCCAGCAGTCCACACGACAGCCTATACTATGGCTACACCTTC
CASSPHDSLYYGYTF
>-|once|TRBJ2-2|TRBV6-7
TGTGCCAGCAGGACACCCGAGAACACCGGGGAGCTGTTTTTT
CASRTPENTGELFF
>TRBD1|-|TRBJ1-1|TRBV4-1
TGCGCCAGCAGCTCGACGACAGGGGGGAACACTGAAGCTTTCTTT
CASSSTTGGNTEAFF
>TRBD2|-|TRBJ2-1|TRBV9
TGTGCCAGCAGCGTAGTACAGGGGCGGGAGGGCCACTACAATGAGCAGTTCTTC
CASSVVQGREGHYNEQFF
>-|-|TRBJ1-4|TRBV6-1
TGTGCCAGCAGCATGACAGGTTATGAAAAACTGTTTTTT
CASSMTGYEKLFF
>-|few|TRBJ2-5|TRBV19
TGTGCCAGTAAGGCAGGGGAGGAGACCCAGTACTTC
CASKAGEETQYF
>-|-|TRBJ1-5|TRBV9
TGTGCCAGCAGCAAATCGAGCAATCAGCCCCAGCATTTT
CASSKSSNQPQHF
>-|-|TRBJ2-5|TRBV11-2
TGTGCCAGCAGAGCCGGGACACAAGAGACCCAGTACTTC
CASRAGTQETQYF
>TRBD1|-|TRBJ1-3|TRBV28
TGTGCCAGCAGCCCCACAGGGGACTCTGGAAACACCATATATTTT
CASSPTGDSGNTIYF
>-|-|TRBJ1-6|TRBV18
TGTGCCAGCTCACCACCGCCAGGGGCCCCCAATTCACCCCTCCACTTT
CASSPPPGAPNSPLHF
>TRBD2|-|TRBJ2-1|TRBV5-1
TGCGCCAGCGCACTCACTAGCGGGAGGAGTCACAATGAGCAGTTCTTC
CASALTSGRSHNEQFF
>-|-|TRBJ2-5|TRBV19
TGTGCCAGTAGCTCTCGAGGCAGGGGCGTTCAAGAGACCCAGTACTTC
CASSSRGRGVQETQYF
>-|-|TRBJ2-1|TRBV14
TGTGCCAGCAGCCAACACCAAGGGGGTTGGAACAATGAGCAGTTCTTC
CASSQHQGGWNNEQFF
>-|few|TRBJ1-1|TRBV10-2
TGCGCCAGCAGTGAAGGGGACACTGAAGCTTTCTTT
CASSEGDTEAFF
>-|-|TRBJ1-1|TRBV10-1
TGCGCCAGCAGTGAAAGACAGGACGGCACTGAAGCTTTCTTT
CASSERQDGTEAFF
>-|few|TRBJ2-7|TRBV5-8
TGTGCCAGCGGTCAGGGGCTGTACGAGCAGTACTTC
CASGQGLYEQYF